Sequencing of this TCR beta chain was carried out in a study of blood T cell repertoires in COVID-19. Study-wide background: PBMCs, B-cell-depleted T cells, or T cells provided the cDNA or gDNA that made up the material.

Germline lookup yields CDR1 MNHNS and CDR2 SASEGT. J was trimmed by 4 bases and V by 4 bases; bases with no gene match: 8. This CDR3 has 16 residues. As originally analysed: Estimation of nucleated cell counts was performed using reference gene primer amplification. Profiling relied on immunoSEQ multiplex PCR, and the TCRdb table lists in-frame clones only, not all of them. V and J calls and clone size are given by that table; D and trimming were obtained from the DNA. The sample gives 300,000 to 350,000 clones, around 87% of which show up once; approximately 4% is in the top ten. Those who participated ranged in age from about 18 to 95 years and resided in 24 US areas. Cohorts were assigned according to the clinical history that participants reported.

The rearrangement joins TRBV6-1 to TRBJ1-5; 9 bases are shared with TRBD1. The sequence was collected from a woman between 18 and 30 years old with acute COVID-19. The specimen sequenced was PBMCs or T cells enriched from blood (not recorded which). The CDR3 nucleotides are TGTGCCAGCAGTGTCCGGTGGGGACAGGGTAATCAGCCCCAGCATTTT. This codes for CASSVRWGQGNQPQHF.